Detailed here is one T cell receptor beta chain. These data originate in a study of T cell responses to AZD1222 COVID-19 vaccine. This table comes from immunoSEQ multiplex PCR, and its TCRdb copy is limited to in-frame clones, with some not included. The sample consists of 100,000 or so clones, 86% of them appearing once. This specimen consisted of peripheral blood, obtained on day 0 of AZD1222 vaccination. The sequence was collected from an adult in good health.

CDR3 amino acids: CASTPGPHLPDTQYF. CDR3 coding DNA: TGTGCCAGTACCCCGGGACCACACCTCCCAGATACGCAGTATTTT. This sequence joins TRBV19 and TRBJ2-3; D could derive from TRBD1 or TRBD2 (5 bases each). This CDR3 has 15 amino acids. From germline, CDR1 is LNHDA and CDR2 SQIVND (reference sequence). V dropped 7 bases and J dropped 4 bases, with 18 bases sitting between them.